The present T cell receptor beta chain was sequenced within a study of PD-1 blockade in classical Hodgkin lymphoma (TCRdb year 2020). For the study in its entirety: Nivolumab dosing was 3 mg/kg intravenously every 2 weeks, continuing until either disease progression or unacceptable toxicity. The study used TCR beta sequencing and CyTOF to define a peripheral blood immune signature of response to PD-1 blockade in classical Hodgkin lymphoma.

CDR1 and CDR2 were assigned from the germline V gene as SGHAT and FQNNGV. V loses 8 bases, J loses 0 bases, and the germline ends lie 11 bases apart. Including cysteine and phenylalanine, the CDR3 has 13 amino acids. The only DNA kept is the CDR3, 39 bases in frame from the first base. A remark on this clone: Its antigen target is currently unknown. No much larger clone exists at a distance of one base, and base qualities are not known.

Broader findings and caveats from the paper: Lower diversity was seen in patients whose nivolumab began less than 1 year after ASCT, and these patients were left out of later analyses so that immune reconstitution would not confound the results. CD4+ but not CD8+ TCR diversity rose significantly by C4D1 (p=0.0027 vs p=0.16), most apparent in complete responders (p=0.02). The study covered only a single clinical trial cohort, and the causes of the repertoire differences, possibly disease activity or prior therapy, were still not defined. Newly diagnosed patients were reported to have lower baseline TCR diversity than healthy donors, and relapsed/refractory patients were reported to have lower baseline TCR diversity still. Trial patients with a complete response had baseline diversity similar to that of newly diagnosed patients, while partial responders and progressors had significantly lower diversity.

The sample's time point, from its label and the paper: cycle 2 day 1 (C2D1) of nivolumab. Every trial patient had relapsed after autologous stem cell transplantation, and cohorts A, B and C differed in prior brentuximab vedotin exposure. The trial cohort comprised a few dozen patients with relapsed/refractory classical Hodgkin lymphoma whose best overall responses were complete response, partial response or progressive disease. Single-agent nivolumab was administered to trial patients in the multi-cohort phase II CheckMate 205 trial. An independent review committee assessed best overall response by applying the 2007 International Working Group response criteria. Trial PBMCs were collected immediately before nivolumab initiation (C1D1) and during therapy at cycle 2 day 1 and cycle 4 day 1. After peripheral blood was drawn into 8 mL Vacutainer Cell Preparation Tubes, PBMCs were isolated by centrifugation and then cryopreserved.

The Qiagen DNeasy kit was used to extract genomic DNA both from unsorted PBMCs and from the negatively selected CD4+ and CD8+ fractions. TCR beta CDR3 regions were subjected to amplification by immunoSEQ multiplex PCR with primers that anneal to V and J segments. A synthetic immune receptor repertoire was used to minimize amplification bias, and any remaining bias was removed computationally after sequencing. Per the source publication's procedure: Custom Python scripts were used to quantify repertoire diversity as the Shannon entropy index. Unsorted, CD4+ and CD8+ repertoires were analyzed separately, except for combined analyses in which CD4+ and CD8+ sequences were merged in silico. A clone counted as expanded when the clone's frequency after treatment rose at least 2-fold relative to C1D1, and clones undetected at baseline were given a pseudocount of 0.5. Singleton clones were defined as clones with 0 or 1 copy at C1D1, and non-singleton clones were defined as clones with 2 or more copies. Clones expanded in unsorted samples were annotated as CD4+, CD8+ or unknown by matching protein sequences in sorted samples from the same patient. Wilcoxon tests on paired samples were used to test diversity changes from C1D1 to C4D1. TCRdb stores this immuneACCESS table with in-frame sequences only. Part of the clones is absent; in the studies checked, under half of the shortfall reflects unresolved V genes, and no reason is known for the rest. V and J calls and clone size are copied from that table; D and trimming were computed from the DNA. The sample table holds about 94,000 clones, of which about 91% were seen once. The top ten clones comprise 9.5% to 12% of the sample.

Here the chain combines TRBV11-2 and TRBJ2-7; the D gene is unclear. The material sequenced was peripheral blood mononuclear cells (PBMCs), taken before the second cycle of nivolumab. This TCR came from a human donor with classical Hodgkin lymphoma. The CDR3 sequence is CASLMAASYEQYF. The DNA sequence is given as TGTGCCAGCCTCATGGCGGCCTCCTACGAGCAGTACTTC.